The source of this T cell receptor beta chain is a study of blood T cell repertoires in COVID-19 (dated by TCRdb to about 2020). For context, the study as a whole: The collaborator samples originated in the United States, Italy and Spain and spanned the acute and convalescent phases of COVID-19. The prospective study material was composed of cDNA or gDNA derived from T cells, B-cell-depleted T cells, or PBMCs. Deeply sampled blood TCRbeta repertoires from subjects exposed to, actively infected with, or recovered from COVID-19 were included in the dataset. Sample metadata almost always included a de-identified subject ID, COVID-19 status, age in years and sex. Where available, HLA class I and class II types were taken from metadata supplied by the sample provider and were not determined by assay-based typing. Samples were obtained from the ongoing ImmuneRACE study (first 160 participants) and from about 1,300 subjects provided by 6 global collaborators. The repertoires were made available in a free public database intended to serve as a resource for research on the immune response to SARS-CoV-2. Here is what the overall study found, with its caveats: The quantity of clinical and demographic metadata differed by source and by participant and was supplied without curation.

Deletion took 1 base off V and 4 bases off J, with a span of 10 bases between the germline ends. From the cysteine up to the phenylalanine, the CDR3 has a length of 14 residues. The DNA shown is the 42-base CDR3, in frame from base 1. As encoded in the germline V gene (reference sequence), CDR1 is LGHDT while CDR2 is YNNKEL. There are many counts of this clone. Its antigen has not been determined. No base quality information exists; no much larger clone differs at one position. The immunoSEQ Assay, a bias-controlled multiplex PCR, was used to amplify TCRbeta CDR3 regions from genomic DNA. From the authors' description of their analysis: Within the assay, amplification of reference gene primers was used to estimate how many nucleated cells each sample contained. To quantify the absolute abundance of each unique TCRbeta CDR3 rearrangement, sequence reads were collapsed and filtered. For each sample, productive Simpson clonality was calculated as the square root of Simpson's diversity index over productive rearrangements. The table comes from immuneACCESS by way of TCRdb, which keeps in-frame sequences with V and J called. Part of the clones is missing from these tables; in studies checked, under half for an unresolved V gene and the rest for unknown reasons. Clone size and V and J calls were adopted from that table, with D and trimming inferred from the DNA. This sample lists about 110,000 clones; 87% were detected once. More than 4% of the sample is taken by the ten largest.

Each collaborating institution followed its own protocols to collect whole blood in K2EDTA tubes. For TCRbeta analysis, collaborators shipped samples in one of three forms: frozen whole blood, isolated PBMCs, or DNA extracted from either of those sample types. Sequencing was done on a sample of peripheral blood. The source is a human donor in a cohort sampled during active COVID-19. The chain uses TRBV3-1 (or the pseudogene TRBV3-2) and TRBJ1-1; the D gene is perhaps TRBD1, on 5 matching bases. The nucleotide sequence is TGTGCCAGCAGCCAAGGACAGAAGGGCACTGAAGCTTTCTTT. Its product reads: CASSQGQKGTEAFF.